The sequence of this T cell receptor (beta chain) was determined in a study of glioma-infiltrating T cells. Study information: WHO grade II oligodendrogliomas or astrocytomas, plus non-recurrent WHO grade IV glioblastomas, were sampled. Blood libraries targeted roughly 4.5- to 10-fold coverage of about a million T cells.

TCR alpha and beta CDR3 regions were amplified from RNA using iRepertoire nested multiplex PCR. TCRdb re-derived calls from the multiplex PCR reads in MiXCR, one entry per CDR3 protein. The sample gives 300,000 to 450,000 distinct CDR3 sequences, roughly two fifths of which show up once; around 12% is in the top ten. In the case of this clonotype: Its target is not known.

This CDR3 has 13 residues. Germline V gene data show CDR1 as SNHLY and CDR2 as FYNNEI. The V gene lost 6 bases and the J gene lost 0 bases, with 9 bases spanning the gap. Study-wide points: Shared blood CDR3 signature motifs marked patients with low tissue-blood divergence.

The specimen was glioma tissue, nonneoplastic brain tissue, or PBMCs (not recorded which). The TCR comes from a human donor with low-grade glioma or glioblastoma, undergoing nonglioma brain surgery, or in good health (not recorded which). V gene TRBV2 combines with J gene TRBJ2-7; perhaps TRBD1 as D (5 bases). As DNA, the CDR3 is TGTGCCAGCAGCATGACAGACTCCTACGAGCAGTACTTC. This codes for CASSMTDSYEQYF.